The clone carrying this T cell receptor (beta chain) was observed a handful of times. Its antigen remains unknown. The sample belongs to a study of shared clonotypes between healthy human individuals. Study-wide results and caveats: Blood was the sole source, and tissue repertoires probably differ.

Each subset's genomic DNA was split evenly across several immunoSEQ plates. Some clones are missing from TCRdb's copy, which holds only in-frame ones; the method was immunoSEQ multiplex PCR. This repertoire shows millions of clones, 85% to 95% found once; its top ten account for over 0.12%. The authors divided CD4+ cells into CD45RA+ naive and CD45RA-negative memory subsets. V lost 4 bases and J lost 2, with 11 bases in between. The CDR3 runs to 14 residues. CDR1 and CDR2 from the germline V gene are SEHNR and FQNEAQ (reference sequence). This TCR derives from a young man in good health. The chain uses TRBV7-9 and TRBJ1-1; D is uncertain. Material: naive CD4+ T cells sorted from blood. The subset: CD45RA+ positively selected. CDR3 sequence: CASSSTVVNTEAFF. CDR3 in DNA: TGTGCCAGCAGCTCAACAGTGGTAAACACTGAAGCTTTCTTT.